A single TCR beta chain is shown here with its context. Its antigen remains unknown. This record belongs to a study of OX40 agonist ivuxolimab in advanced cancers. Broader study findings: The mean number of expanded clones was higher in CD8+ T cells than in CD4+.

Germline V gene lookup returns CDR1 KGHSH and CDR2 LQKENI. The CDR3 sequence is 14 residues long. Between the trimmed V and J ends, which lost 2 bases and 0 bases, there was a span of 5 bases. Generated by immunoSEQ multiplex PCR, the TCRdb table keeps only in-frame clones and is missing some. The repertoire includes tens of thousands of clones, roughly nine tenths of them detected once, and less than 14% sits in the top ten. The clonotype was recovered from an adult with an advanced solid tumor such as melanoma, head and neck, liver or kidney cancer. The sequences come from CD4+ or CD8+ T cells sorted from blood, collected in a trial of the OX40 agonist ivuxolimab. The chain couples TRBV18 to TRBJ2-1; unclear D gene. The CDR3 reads CASSPASSYNEQFF. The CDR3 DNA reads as TGTGCCAGCTCACCAGCAAGCTCCTACAATGAGCAGTTCTTC.